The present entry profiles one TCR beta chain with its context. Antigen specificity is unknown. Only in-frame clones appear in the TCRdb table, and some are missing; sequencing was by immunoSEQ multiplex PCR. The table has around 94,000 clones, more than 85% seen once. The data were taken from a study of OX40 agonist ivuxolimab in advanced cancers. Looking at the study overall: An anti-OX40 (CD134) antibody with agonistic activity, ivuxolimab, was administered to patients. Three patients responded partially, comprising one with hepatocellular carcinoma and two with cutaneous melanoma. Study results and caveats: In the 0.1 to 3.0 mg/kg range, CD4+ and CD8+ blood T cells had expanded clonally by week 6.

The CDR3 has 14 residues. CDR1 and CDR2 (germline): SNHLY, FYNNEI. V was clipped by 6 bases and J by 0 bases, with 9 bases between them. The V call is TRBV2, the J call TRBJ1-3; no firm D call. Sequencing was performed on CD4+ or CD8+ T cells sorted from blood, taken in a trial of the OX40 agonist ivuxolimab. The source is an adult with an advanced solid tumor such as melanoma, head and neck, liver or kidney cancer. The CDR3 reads CASSGPYSGNTIYF. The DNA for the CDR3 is TGTGCCAGCAGCGGACCGTACTCTGGAAACACCATATATTTT.